Listed below are T cell receptor beta chains from one sample, sequenced in a study of quantifying T cell responses using KT2 cells. In TCRdb, the UMI-ligation and nested PCR reads were re-called with MiXCR into one record per CDR3 protein. This table has about 30,000 distinct CDR3 sequences, less than 7.5% appearing once. The sequenced sample was PBMCs spiked with cells of the T cell clone KT2. All receptors come from a human donor. The CDR3 runs from the conserved cysteine through the conserved F or W. The order of the fields is J gene, V gene, D gene, CDR3 length, clone size, CDR3 DNA, CDR3 protein. A D gene is named only where the DNA matches it firmly. The listing skips clone size in some rows; elsewhere it reads once, few, many or a size class.

>TRBJ2-2|TRBV7-2|NA|15|NA
TGTGCCAGCAGCCCCCTGCGAAGGAACACCGGGGAGCTGTTTTTT
CASSPLRRNTGELFF
>TRBJ1-6|TRBV18|NA|15|NA
TGTGCCAGCTCACCATTAGATCAAGGGAATTCACCCCTCCACTTT
CASSPLDQGNSPLHF
>TRBJ1-2|TRBV2|NA|14|many
TGTGCCAGCAGTGCCGAGACAGTGTTCTATGGCTACACCTTC
CASSAETVFYGYTF
>TRBJ2-7|TRBV7-9|TRBD2|17|few
TGTGCCAGCAGCTTTTCTTCACTAGCGGGAGAATTAGACGAGCAGTACTTC
CASSFSSLAGELDEQYF
>TRBJ2-3|TRBV6-4|NA|14|medium-sized
TGTGCCAGCAGTGCCGGGACTAGCACAGATACGCAGTATTTT
CASSAGTSTDTQYF
>TRBJ2-4|TRBV5-1|TRBD1|14|many
TGCGCCAGCAGCTTACAGGGGGCGCAGAACATTCAGTACTTC
CASSLQGAQNIQYF
>TRBJ2-7|TRBV6-5|TRBD1|13|many
TGTGCCAGCTCCCCGACAGGGGGCTACGAGCAGTACTTC
CASSPTGGYEQYF
>TRBJ1-1|TRBV10-3|TRBD1|13|few
TGTGCCGCCCGGGACAGGAGGGCCACTGAAGCTTTCTTT
CAARDRRATEAFF
>TRBJ2-3|TRBV10-1|TRBD2|18|many
TGCGCCAGCAGAAGCCCCCCCGGACTAGCGGGCCCAACAGATACGCAGTATTTT
CASRSPPGLAGPTDTQYF
>TRBJ2-7|TRBV29-1|NA|13|NA
TGCAGCGTTCAAAATACGGGGGGCCACGAGCAGTACTTC
CSVQNTGGHEQYF
>TRBJ1-5|TRBV6-6|NA|15|NA
TGTGCCAGCAGTCAATCCTCGGGGGGCAATCAGCCCCAGCATTTT
CASSQSSGGNQPQHF
>TRBJ1-1|TRBV5-1|NA|17|many
TGCGCCAGCAGCTTGGGACAGGCGAACCCGCAGAACACTGAAGCTTTCTTT
CASSLGQANPQNTEAFF
>TRBJ1-1|TRBV6-6|TRBD1|16|many
TGTGCCAGCAGCCCGGACAGGGTCTGGATGAACACTGAAGCTTTCTTT
CASSPDRVWMNTEAFF
>TRBJ2-7|TRBV29-1|TRBD1|13|many
TGCAGCGTTGAAGCTACAGGGGCCCACGAGCAGTACTTC
CSVEATGAHEQYF
>TRBJ1-4|TRBV29-1|TRBD1|13|many
TGCAGCGTTGGAGGGACAGGAAACGAAAAACTGTTTTTT
CSVGGTGNEKLFF
>TRBJ2-4|TRBV18|NA|13|NA
TGTGCCAGCCGCCGGGACACAGAAAACATTCAGTACTTC
CASRRDTENIQYF
>TRBJ1-4|TRBV5-1|NA|15|many
TGCGCCAGCAGCTTGGAAGTACCAACTAATGAAAAACTGTTTTTT
CASSLEVPTNEKLFF
>TRBJ2-3|TRBV7-2|TRBD2|15|many
TGTGCCAGCAGCGATGTGGCGGGAGAGGGGGATACGCAGTATTTT
CASSDVAGEGDTQYF
>TRBJ2-1|TRBV29-1|TRBD1|13|few
TGCAGCGCGGACAGGGGCGCAAGCGGTGAGCAGTTCTTC
CSADRGASGEQFF
>TRBJ2-5|TRBV11-2|NA|14|many
TGTGCCAGCAGCTTAGTCAGGGGCAGGGAGACCCAGTACTTC
CASSLVRGRETQYF
>TRBJ1-1|TRBV29-1|TRBD1|13|many
TGCAGCGTTGGGGGCAGGGGGCGAACTGAAGCTTTCTTT
CSVGGRGRTEAFF
>TRBJ1-1|TRBV6-2/TRBV6-3|TRBD1|14|NA
TGTGCCAGCGAGGACAGGGCCCTGAACACTGAAGCTTTCTTT
CASEDRALNTEAFF
>TRBJ1-6|TRBV7-9|TRBD1|11|many
TGTGCCATGGGACAGAGTTCACCCCTCCACTTT
CAMGQSSPLHF
>TRBJ2-1|TRBV6-5|TRBD2|15|NA
TGTGCCAGCAGTCCGCTAGCGGCCGCCTACAATGAGCAGTTCTTC
CASSPLAAAYNEQFF
>TRBJ2-7|TRBV9|TRBD2|15|many
TGTGCCAGCAGCCATGGGGCTAGCGGGACTGGGGAGCAGTACTTC
CASSHGASGTGEQYF
>TRBJ2-7|TRBV5-1|TRBD1|15|many
TGCGCCAGCAGCTTTTTTGACAGGGATAGCAACGAGCAGTACTTC
CASSFFDRDSNEQYF
>TRBJ2-1|TRBV5-4|TRBD1|16|NA
TGTGCCAGCAGCTTGGGGCGGACAGGGTCCTACAATGAGCAGTTCTTC
CASSLGRTGSYNEQFF
>TRBJ2-3|TRBV7-3|TRBD2|18|NA
TGTGCCAGCAGTGCTACCGGGACTAGCGGGGGGGCTGCAGATACGCAGTATTTT
CASSATGTSGGAADTQYF
>TRBJ2-3|TRBV18|NA|14|many
TGTGCCAGCTCACCACCACAGCCCACAGATACGCAGTATTTT
CASSPPQPTDTQYF
>TRBJ2-4|TRBV2|TRBD2|17|once
TGTGCCAGCACTGACTTGGGCGGGAGGGCTACGGGAAACATTCAGTACTTC
CASTDLGGRATGNIQYF
>TRBJ2-3|TRBV15|TRBD2|17|many
TGTGCCACCAGCGGGACAGACGAGCGGGGGGGTGGAGATACGCAGTATTTT
CATSGTDERGGGDTQYF
>TRBJ2-7|TRBV20-1|TRBD2|16|many
TGCAGTGCTAGCACGTCTACCGGGACTAGGCCCTACGAGCAGTACTTC
CSASTSTGTRPYEQYF
>TRBJ1-3|TRBV29-1|NA|13|many
TGCAGCGTTGGCCCTCTCTCTGGAAACACCATATATTTT
CSVGPLSGNTIYF
>TRBJ1-1|TRBV7-2|NA|15|NA
TGTGCCAGCAGCTTAAATGGCAACTGGAACACTGAAGCTTTCTTT
CASSLNGNWNTEAFF
>TRBJ2-7|TRBV13|NA|14|NA
TGTGCCAGCAGCTTAGGATGGGGGAGCCACGAGCAGTACTTC
CASSLGWGSHEQYF
>TRBJ2-1|TRBV20-1|NA|14|few
TGCAGTGCTGAGGGGATGCGGGGCTACAATGAGCAGTTCTTC
CSAEGMRGYNEQFF
>TRBJ2-7|TRBV5-4|NA|14|many
TGTGCCAGCAGCTCACAAAATATGGACTACGAGCAGTACTTC
CASSSQNMDYEQYF
>TRBJ2-3|TRBV11-2|NA|15|NA
TGTGCCAGCAGCTTAGATCGAGGCAGGAAAGATACGCAGTATTTT
CASSLDRGRKDTQYF
>TRBJ1-2|TRBV6-5|NA|12|many
TGTGCCAGCAGTTCGCTGTTCTATGGCTACACCTTC
CASSSLFYGYTF
>TRBJ2-6|TRBV14|NA|16|NA
TGTGCCAGCAGCCAGTTAGGGCACTCTGGGGCCAACGTCCTGACTTTC
CASSQLGHSGANVLTF
>TRBJ2-7|TRBV19|NA|13|many
TGTGCCAGTAGTAAGGACGTCTCCTACGAGCAGTACTTC
CASSKDVSYEQYF
>TRBJ2-1|TRBV7-9|NA|12|few
TGTGCCAGCAGGCCTTTTTACAATGAGCAGTTCTTC
CASRPFYNEQFF
>TRBJ1-4|TRBV6-2/TRBV6-3|NA|12|NA
TGTGCCAGCAGCGCAACTAATGAAAAACTGTTTTTT
CASSATNEKLFF
>TRBJ1-2|TRBV12-3/TRBV12-4|TRBD1|18|many
TGTGCCAGCAGTTGGCCAACAGGGGGCGCCTTACAAGATTATGGCTACACCTTC
CASSWPTGGALQDYGYTF
>TRBJ1-1|TRBV12-3/TRBV12-4|NA|13|many
TGTGCCAGCAGTCGGGGGACGAACACTGAAGCTTTCTTT
CASSRGTNTEAFF
>TRBJ1-2|TRBV29-1|NA|13|many
TGCAGCGTTGAAGTGCTGGCAGGCCAAGGCTACACCTTC
CSVEVLAGQGYTF
>TRBJ2-7|TRBV7-6|TRBD2|15|NA
TGTGCCAGCAGCCGATTTGCGACTAGCGGCCACGAGCAGTACTTC
CASSRFATSGHEQYF
>TRBJ2-3|TRBV6-2/TRBV6-3|NA|11|many
TGTGCCAGCAGTTGGATGGATACGCAGTATTTT
CASSWMDTQYF
>TRBJ2-3|TRBV12-3/TRBV12-4|TRBD2|17|many
TGTGCCAGCAGTTCCATGACTAATAGCGGGAGCACAGATACGCAGTATTTT
CASSSMTNSGSTDTQYF
>TRBJ2-7|TRBV7-9|NA|15|NA
TGTGCCAGCAGCTTAGACTGGGGAAGGAAAGGCGAGCAGTACTTC
CASSLDWGRKGEQYF
>TRBJ1-1|TRBV15|NA|15|many
TGTGCCACCAGCAGAGATAGCGAGACAGGCCATGAAGCTTTCTTT
CATSRDSETGHEAFF
>TRBJ2-2|TRBV7-2|NA|15|many
TGTGCCAGCAGCTTGGACCACCTCGCGACCGGGGAGCTGTTTTTT
CASSLDHLATGELFF
>TRBJ2-5|TRBV7-2|TRBD2|18|few
TGTGCCAGCAGCTTAGTTCGCCTTGGACTAGCGGGAGGGGAGACCCAGTACTTC
CASSLVRLGLAGGETQYF
>TRBJ2-7|TRBV6-5|TRBD1|14|many
TGTGCCACCCCCCCGGGACAGGGGTCCTACGAGCAGTACTTC
CATPPGQGSYEQYF
>TRBJ1-1|TRBV14|NA|14|few
TGTGCCAGCAGCCAGACCCGGGGAGTTACTGAAGCTTTCTTT
CASSQTRGVTEAFF
>TRBJ1-3|TRBV14|NA|15|many
TGTGCCAGCAGCCCAAGCGGGAACTCTGGAAACACCATATATTTT
CASSPSGNSGNTIYF
>TRBJ1-1|TRBV5-1|TRBD1|12|few
TGCGCCAGCAGCTTGGGTAGGGGGCTAGCTTTCTTT
CASSLGRGLAFF
>TRBJ2-5|TRBV10-3|TRBD2|14|few
TGTGCCATCAGTCGGGCGGGGGATCAAGAGACCCAGTACTTC
CAISRAGDQETQYF